This paragraph reports one T cell receptor beta chain. Its binding antigen is unknown. Base qualities are not provided; no much larger clone lies one nucleotide away. High-throughput TCR beta sequencing profiled peripheral blood CD8+ and CD4+ T cells from healthy donors, Susac syndrome patients and multiple sclerosis patients. Recently defined diagnostic criteria for definite or probable disease were met by the Susac syndrome patients. Bulk CD8+ and CD4+ T cells were purified by magnetic negative isolation, whereas CD8+ TEMRA cells were enriched by FACS. Blood was collected in EDTA tubes and processed within 24 hours, with PBMCs isolated through density gradient centrifugation. PBMCs intended for TCR sequencing were frozen in liquid nitrogen and were later thawed in a 37 degrees C water bath. Purity of sorted or isolated CD4+, CD8+ and CD8+ TEMRA cells was at least 90%. The data were taken from a study of CD8 T cells in Susac syndrome (dated by TCRdb to about 2019). Background on the whole study: Among the sequenced Susac syndrome patients, 5 or 6 had clinically active disease and about eight were in clinical remission. Susac syndrome patients were therapy-naive, on corticosteroids (some also receiving IVIg), or on IVIg alone at blood withdrawal. Whether CD8+ T cell activation and differentiation in Susac syndrome was antigen driven was tested using repertoire sequencing. The clonality of the CD8+ T cell repertoire was compared across about a dozen healthy donors, roughly 14 Susac syndrome patients and about 16 multiple sclerosis patients. Paper-wide results and their limitations: Susac syndrome CD8+ repertoires showed clonal expansion, highest in CD8+ TEMRA cells and greater in clinically active than remitting patients. Sixteen Susac-specific public clones were identified in the total CD8+ repertoire, and several Susac-specific public clones were identified in the CD8+ TEMRA repertoire. The TCR sequencing and HLA analysis was acknowledged to have included a relatively small number of individuals.

Counted from cysteine to phenylalanine, this CDR3 has 15 amino acids. The only DNA kept is the CDR3, 45 bases in frame from the first base. The junction shows trimming of 0 bases on V and 8 bases on J, plus 15 bases between the germline ends. CDR1 SGDLS and CDR2 YYNGEE were looked up in the germline V gene. RNA was extracted using the RNeasy kit, and about 0.45 to 1 ug of the RNA was reverse transcribed with random hexamers. The immunoSEQ multiplex PCR assay, covering 54 Vbeta and 13 Jbeta segments, was used to amplify TCR beta CDR3 regions. Bias from PCR amplification was corrected by using a synthetic template baseline for primer optimization and for computational correction. The authors' pipeline ran thus. Reads were annotated to V, D and J genes according to IMGT and were analyzed with immunoSEQ Analyzer, with only productive sequences retained. Clonality was calculated as one minus the Shannon entropy normalized by log2 of the number of productive unique sequences. Public and private clones were assessed among the 100 most prevalent clones of each patient and control. Clones were defined as Susac-specific when absent from the healthy and MS cohorts, from roughly 1,000 published viral clones and from other ImmuneACCESS disease sequences. The public reads were run again by TCRdb, first through fastp at Q25 and then through MiXCR, and only productive beta chains were kept. Rows are combined by CDR3 protein, so each entry shows the most common genes and DNA. These V and J calls derive from TCRdb rather than the authors' analysis. This sample is represented by 130,000 or so distinct CDR3 sequences; roughly 94% of them were singletons. The top ten hold around 0.27% of the sample.

The sequence is built from TRBV9 and TRBJ1-5; the D segment cannot be called with confidence. The sample consisted of CD8+ T cells from PBMCs. This sequence was found in a human donor with Susac syndrome. The DNA reads TGTGCCAGCAGCGTAGAGGGCACGACGCGGGAGCCCCAGCATTTT. This gives the protein CASSVEGTTREPQHF.